This T cell receptor beta chain comes out of a study of CD8 T cells in ankylosing spondylitis. TCRdb redid the calling of the 5' RACE reads with MiXCR, one entry per CDR3 protein. The sample lists about 260,000 distinct CDR3 sequences, more than 20% occurring once. Broader study findings: Earlier studies detected some motif variants in reactive arthritis synovial fluid and blood. According to the report, clones linked to the disease were significantly enriched in matched synovial fluid samples taken from ankylosing spondylitis patients. A CD8+ phenotype characterized the disease-linked clones, which were relatively rare in peripheral blood. What seemed typical of ankylosing spondylitis blood was a TCR beta motif built from 8 or 9 highly homologous variants.

Germline CDR1 and CDR2: MNHEY and SVGAGI. V lost 5 bases to trimming and J lost 2 bases; unmatched junction nucleotides: 4. The CDR3 has 14 residues. Note on this clonotype: What it binds is unknown.

Sequencing input: blood, either unsorted or a sorted T cell fraction (not recorded which). The sequence was collected from a male donor with ankylosing spondylitis or in good health (not recorded which). The chain joins TRBV6-5 to TRBJ2-5, with TRBD1 matching 8 bases. The CDR3 here is CASSTGQGQETQYF. CDR3 bases: TGTGCCAGCAGTACTGGACAGGGACAAGAGACCCAGTACTTC.